These 6 T cell receptor beta chains share one sample of origin, sequenced in a study of CDR3 diversity in severe acne. TCRdb processed the PCR reads anew with MiXCR; each CDR3 protein has one entry. The table records about 97,000 distinct CDR3 sequences, roughly 51% of them present only once. Material: blood. These receptors all stem from a male donor with acne.

This clonotype was found once. V usage is TRBV6-5 and J usage is TRBJ2-5; TRBD2 agrees at 11 bases. The CDR3 spans 16 residues. J was trimmed by 1 base and V by 6 bases; bases with no gene match: 7. Germline CDR1 is MNHEY and CDR2 is SVGAGI. Here the CDR3 reads CASRRRLAGIQETQYF. The CDR3 DNA reads as TGTGCCAGCAGGAGAAGACTAGCGGGGATCCAAGAGACCCAGTACTTC.

The V gene is TRBV10-3, the J gene TRBJ2-2; D tentatively fits TRBD1 or TRBD2 (5 bases each). With 0 bases removed from V and 1 base from J, the gap between germline ends came to 9 bases. Germline-derived CDR1 and CDR2 are ENHRY and SYGVKD. This CDR3 contains 16 residues. Here the CDR3 reads CAISESGTVNTGELFF. CDR3 in DNA: TGTGCCATCAGTGAGTCCGGGACGGTGAACACCGGGGAGCTGTTTTTT.

This clonotype was seen a few times. V and J are TRBV7-9 and TRBJ1-6, with D unclear. CDR3 length equals 15 residues. V was pared by 1 base and J by 10 bases, with 14 bases between. In germline, CDR1 is SEHNR, CDR2 FQNEAQ (reference sequence). CDR3 region: CASSLVAGGASPLHF. In nucleotides, the CDR3 is TGTGCCAGCAGCTTAGTGGCCGGAGGCGCCTCACCCCTCCACTTT.

This clonotype was counted only a few times. The rearrangement uses TRBV10-1 and TRBJ2-2; D is uncertain. The V end lost 0 bases, the J end lost 5 bases, and 1 base lay between the germline ends. Germline V lookup: CDR1 WNHNN, CDR2 SYGVQD (reference sequence). This CDR3 contains 12 residues. CDR3 DNA sequence: TGCGCCAGCAGTGAGTCAACCGGGGAGCTGTTTTTT. As protein: CASSESTGELFF.

This clonotype was seen repeatedly, ten times or more. The chain is built from TRBV3-1 and TRBJ2-1; D unresolved. Deletions cut 4 bases from V and 15 bases from J, with 16 bases between. Germline CDR1 LGHDT, CDR2 YNNKEL (reference sequence). The CDR3 consists of 12 residues. The CDR3 sequence: CASSPSGRRAFF. For the CDR3, the DNA is TGTGCCAGCAGCCCGTCTGGCAGAAGAGCGTTCTTC.

The chain has TRBV19 and TRBJ1-1, with D hard to call. V shed 4 bases and J shed 4 bases, with 13 bases lying between them. The CDR3 loop spans 14 amino acids. Germline loops: CDR1 LNHDA, CDR2 SQIVND (reference sequence). The CDR3: CASSSGRLGTEAFF. CDR3 nucleotide sequence: TGTGCCAGTAGTAGCGGCCGCCTTGGCACTGAAGCTTTCTTT.